The 17 T cell receptor beta chains reported below all come from one sample, sequenced in a study of blood T cell repertoires in COVID-19. The protocol was immunoSEQ multiplex PCR, while the TCRdb copy is restricted to in-frame clones and leaves out a portion. The sample comprises more than 400,000 clones, about nine tenths of which are singletons, and 0.7% rests with the top ten. Sequencing input: PBMCs or T cells enriched from blood (not recorded which). The receptor set was obtained from a woman under 30 who had recovered from COVID-19.

The chain couples TRBV5-1 to TRBJ1-2; 7 bases are shared with TRBD1. Per the germline V gene, CDR1 is SGHRS and CDR2 is YFSETQ. This CDR3 has 14 residues. The trim removed 0 bases at V and 6 bases at J, leaving 5 bases unmatched. This chain's CDR3 is CASSLASTGDGYTF. In nucleotides, the CDR3 is TGCGCCAGCAGCTTGGCCAGTACAGGGGATGGCTACACCTTC.

The chain employs TRBV24-1 and TRBJ2-3; TRBD1 might be the D (6 bases). CDR1 is KGHDR, CDR2 SFDVKD, per germline. The CDR3 extends over 13 amino acids. V shed 7 bases and J shed 5 bases, with 12 bases lying between them. The CDR3 nucleotides are TGTGCCACCAGCATACAGGGCGTAGATACGCAGTATTTT. Encoded protein: CATSIQGVDTQYF.

The rearrangement joins TRBV2 to TRBJ2-7; a weak D match, TRBD1 (6 bases). The CDR3 length is 14 residues. In germline, CDR1 is SNHLY, CDR2 FYNNEI. V was pared by 6 bases and J by 3 bases, with 15 bases between. CDR3 coding DNA: TGTGCCAGCAGAGTTGGACAGATTTACTACGAGCAGTACTTC. Amino acid sequence: CASRVGQIYYEQYF.

CDR3: CASSFRGTTNEKLFF. The CDR3 nucleotides are TGTGCCAGCAGCTTTAGGGGGACAACTAATGAAAAACTGTTTTTT. This sequence joins TRBV7-9 and TRBJ1-4; weak D call: TRBD1 (6 bases). Trimming shortened V by 3 bases and J by 0 bases, and 8 bases separated the two germline ends. The CDR3 has 15 amino acids. Germline V gene data show CDR1 as SEHNR and CDR2 as FQNEAQ (reference sequence). Drawing the rest from reference TRBV7-9 and TRBJ1-4, the complete variable domain is DTGVSQNPRHKITKRGQNVTFRCDPISEHNRLYWYRQTLGQGPEFLTYFQNEAQLEKSRLLSDRFSAERPKGSFSTLEIQRTEQGDSAMYLCASSFRGTTNEKLFFGSGTQLSVL.

There are a few counts of this clone. V is TRBV6-5 and J is TRBJ1-2, with 7 bases identical to TRBD1. The trim removed 4 bases at V and 6 bases at J, leaving 8 bases unmatched. The CDR3 totals 14 residues. The germline V gene encodes CDR1 MNHEY and CDR2 SVGAGI. CDR3 nucleotides: TGTGCCAGCAGTTCTCAACAGGGGCAACATGGCTACACCTTC. It is translated as CASSSQQGQHGYTF.

This chain connects TRBV10-3 to TRBJ2-7; no definite D call. Trimming stripped 2 bases from V and 1 base from J, with 6 bases between. Germline CDR1 reads ENHRY; CDR2 reads SYGVKD. The CDR3 totals 13 residues. This chain's CDR3 is CAISEGSSYEQYF. CDR3 nucleotides: TGTGCCATCAGTGAGGGTAGTTCCTACGAGCAGTACTTC.

This clone was observed a single time. The chain joins TRBV25-1 to TRBJ2-1; D is undetermined. Trimming took 2 bases from V and 1 from J, leaving 15 bases between them. CDR3 length: 17 amino acids. Per the germline V gene, CDR1 is MGHDK and CDR2 is SYGVNS. The CDR3 DNA sequence: TGTGCCAGCAGTGAAACGGGTCGTACTGTTTCCTACAATGAGCAGTTCTTC. Protein sequence: CASSETGRTVSYNEQFF. The variable domain in full, with the rest retrieved from reference TRBV25-1 and TRBJ2-1, is EADIYQTPRYLVIGTGKKITLECSQTMGHDKMYWYQQDPGMELHLIHYSYGVNSTEKGDLSSESTVSRIRTEHFPLTLESARPSHTSQYLCASSETGRTVSYNEQFFGPGTRLTVL.

The chain has TRBV28 and TRBJ1-3; D perhaps matches TRBD1 (5 bases). CDR1 MDHEN and CDR2 SYDVKM come from the germline V gene. There are 14 residues in the CDR3. Trimming cost V 10 bases and J 4 bases, with 17 bases left between them. DNA for the CDR3: TGTGCCACCCAAGCAGGGCTAGACGGAAACACCATATATTTT. It yields the protein CATQAGLDGNTIYF.

This sequence joins TRBV3-1 (or the pseudogene TRBV3-2) and TRBJ1-2, with TRBD1 as a possible D gene (5 bases). V lost 5 bases and J lost 7, with 17 bases in between. The CDR3 totals 14 residues. Germline V CDR1 and CDR2: LGHDT, YNNKEL (reference sequence). DNA for the CDR3: TGTGCCAGCAGCTCAACTCGGGGGGGTCGTGGCTACACCTTC. It translates to CASSSTRGGRGYTF.

This clone was picked up a small number of times. Here the CDR3 DNA reads TGTGCCAGCAGCTTGGCTTGGGGGGGCGCTTCCTACAATGAGCAGTTCTTC. Protein sequence: CASSLAWGGASYNEQFF. The chain has TRBV5-4 and TRBJ2-1, with D perhaps matching TRBD2 (7 bases). This CDR3 has 17 amino acids. In germline, CDR1 is SGHNT, CDR2 YYREEE (reference sequence). The germline V and J ends were trimmed by 0 bases and 1 base, with 14 bases remaining between them.

The chain joins TRBV4-1 to TRBJ2-3; D gene unclear. Germline V lookup: CDR1 MGHRA, CDR2 YSYEKL. V shed 0 bases and J shed 2 bases, with 9 bases lying between them. The CDR3 is made up of 15 amino acids. The CDR3 nucleotides are TGCGCCAGCAGCCAAGAACTCCACTCCACAGATACGCAGTATTTT. Encoded protein: CASSQELHSTDTQYF.

The V call is TRBV10-3, the J call TRBJ1-1; TRBD1 agrees at 10 bases. The CDR3 sequence is 16 residues long. After removal of 6 bases from V and 7 bases from J, the junction contained 14 bases not matched to a gene. Germline CDR1 is ENHRY and CDR2 is SYGVKD. The CDR3 sequence: CAIRSTGTGAPGEAFF. The DNA for the CDR3 is TGTGCCATCAGATCGACCGGGACAGGGGCCCCTGGTGAAGCTTTCTTT.

The chain uses TRBV7-8 and TRBJ1-2; D is perhaps TRBD1 (6 bases). Germline CDR1 reads SGHVS; CDR2 reads FQNEAQ. This CDR3 is built from 15 residues. The V end lost 4 bases, the J end lost 3 bases, and 15 bases lay between the germline ends. As DNA, the CDR3 is TGTGCCAGCAGCTCCATTCAGGGACATGACTATGGCTACACCTTC. It yields the protein CASSSIQGHDYGYTF.

As to this clone: Other DNA sequences of this sample code for an identical CDR3. V is TRBV19 and J is TRBJ2-7, with TRBD1 identical over 10 bases. Germline V gene data show CDR1 as LNHDA and CDR2 as SQIVND (reference sequence). V lost 3 bases to trimming and J lost 4 bases; unmatched junction nucleotides: 6. This CDR3 is 15 amino acids long. Here the CDR3 DNA reads TGTGCCAGTAGTATCCCGGGACAGGGGTTATACGAGCAGTACTTC. Translation: CASSIPGQGLYEQYF.

The rearrangement uses TRBV24-1 and TRBJ2-2; D gene ambiguous. This CDR3 region has 16 residues. Trimming removed 3 bases at V and 4 bases at J, with 14 bases between. Germline-derived CDR1 and CDR2 are KGHDR and SFDVKD. The CDR3 spells CATSDPSTPRTGELFF. Here the CDR3 DNA reads TGTGCCACCAGTGATCCCTCGACACCCCGCACCGGGGAGCTGTTTTTT.

This clone was seen a single time. CDR3: CASSSLTGHNEQFF. CDR3 nucleotide sequence: TGTGCCAGCAGCTCACTGACAGGTCACAATGAGCAGTTCTTC. The rearrangement uses TRBV11-2 and TRBJ2-1, with D tentatively TRBD1 (6 bases). Germline-derived CDR1 and CDR2 are SGHAT and FQNNGV. V was trimmed by 4 bases and J by 5 bases, leaving 12 bases between them. This CDR3 comprises 14 residues. Full variable domain (missing parts from reference TRBV11-2 and TRBJ2-1): EAGVAQSPRYKIIEKRQSVAFWCNPISGHATLYWYQQILGQGPKLLIQFQNNGVVDDSQLPKDRFSAERLKGVDSTLKIQPAKLEDSAVYLCASSSLTGHNEQFFGPGTRLTVL.

This rearrangement joins TRBV10-3 to TRBJ2-6; 12 nucleotides line up with TRBD1. This CDR3 region has 23 residues. Unmatched junction bases numbered 17, after V lost 2 bases and J lost 0 bases. Germline values: CDR1 ENHRY, CDR2 SYGVKD. CDR3 DNA: TGTGCCATCAGTGAGAAGCGGGGACAGGGGGCGAACCTTCTCCCCTCTGGGGCCAACGTCCTGACTTTC. This encodes CAISEKRGQGANLLPSGANVLTF.